The T cell receptor (beta chain) under discussion was sequenced for a study of molecular identifiers for immune sequencing clone quantification. The CDR3 loop spans 12 amino acids. CDR1 is LNHNV, CDR2 YYDKDF, per germline (reference sequence). With regard to this clonotype: At one of its ends the junction is not consistent with the germline gene, which may arise from a read error.

Bulk TCR library preparation followed previously described methods with listed TCR primers. A single record per CDR3 protein comes from TCRdb applying MiXCR to the PCR reads. Here the sample spans some 89,000 distinct CDR3 sequences, around 24% being singletons. This sequence originates from a human donor in good health. Some libraries in this study had Jurkat cell RNA spiked in. The chain recombines TRBV15 with TRBJ2-1; D is ambiguous. Material for sequencing was naive CD8+ T cells from blood, with Jurkat cell RNA spiked in. The subset: FACS-sorted CD8+CD4-CCR7+CD45RA+ naive T cells. This CDR3 reads CATSREGAGQLF. The DNA of the CDR3 is TGTGCCACCAGCAGAGAAGGTGCCGGGCAGCTCTTC. The variable domain in full, completed from reference TRBV15 and TRBJ2-1, reads DAMVIQNPRYQVTQFGKPVTLSCSQTLNHNVMYWYQQKSSQAPKLLFHYYDKDFNNEADTPDNFQSRRPNTSFCFLDIRSPGLGDTAMYLCATSREGAGQLFGPGTRLTVL.